Shown below are 11 T cell receptor beta chains from a single sample sequenced in a study of identical twins. TCRdb fed the 5' RACE reads into MiXCR, producing one record per CDR3 protein. The sample shows under 300,000 distinct CDR3 sequences, about 13% of them seen only once. The data were also submitted as part of a second study, on yellow fever vaccine responses in identical twins.

Sequencing input: memory (CD45RO+) T cells sorted from blood. Receptors were obtained from a woman between 18 and 30 years old in good health.

This clonotype occurred once. The rearrangement uses TRBV11-2 and TRBJ2-5, with D tentatively TRBD1 or TRBD2 (5 bases each). Germline V CDR1 and CDR2: SGHAT, FQNNGV. This CDR3 has 16 residues. Trimming took 1 base from V and 2 from J, leaving 14 bases between them. The CDR3 DNA is TGTGCCAGCAGCTTAGCGCGAGGGGATACACAAGAGACCCAGTACTTC. Its protein product is CASSLARGDTQETQYF.

This clonotype is a singleton in its sample. This chain uses TRBV4-3 with TRBJ2-5; 7 bases line up with TRBD2. The germline V gene encodes CDR1 LGHNA and CDR2 YSLEER. The V gene end was trimmed by 0 bases and the J gene end by 3 bases; junction bases not matched to a gene: 4. CDR3 length: 15 amino acids. CDR3 sequence: CASSQEASGKETQYF. CDR3 DNA: TGCGCCAGCAGCCAAGAGGCTAGCGGTAAAGAGACCCAGTACTTC.

This clonotype was observed many times. In DNA form, the CDR3 reads TGTGCCAGCAGTTGGGACAGGGGATACGAGCAGTACTTC. Encoded protein: CASSWDRGYEQYF. The chain combines TRBV28 with TRBJ2-7, with 10 bases identical to TRBD1. Germline V CDR1 and CDR2: MDHEN, SYDVKM. The CDR3 runs to 13 residues. Trimming at V came to 4 bases and at J to 4 bases, leaving 1 base not matched to a gene.

V and J are TRBV4-2 and TRBJ1-5, with D tentatively TRBD1 (5 bases). Germline V gene data show CDR1 as LGHNA and CDR2 as YNFKEQ. With 6 bases removed from V and 3 bases from J, the gap between germline ends came to 15 bases. This CDR3 has 15 amino acids. CDR3 loop: CASRPTTADNQPQHF. CDR3 sequence (DNA): TGTGCCAGCAGGCCGACGACAGCTGACAATCAGCCCCAGCATTTT.

The V and J genes are TRBV15 and TRBJ2-5; 11 bases match TRBD1. The germline gives CDR1 LNHNV, CDR2 YYDKDF (reference sequence). V was clipped by 0 bases and J by 4 bases; unmatched bases: 4. The CDR3 length is 16 residues. The CDR3 loop is CATSRDSGTGGETQYF. The DNA for the CDR3 is TGTGCCACCAGCAGAGACTCCGGGACAGGGGGAGAGACCCAGTACTTC.

This clonotype was seen at least ten times. CDR3 region: CASSATTSTEQFF. In nucleotides, the CDR3 is TGTGCCAGCAGCGCGACTACTAGCACTGAGCAGTTCTTC. The chain couples TRBV21-1 to TRBJ2-1. TRBV21-1 is classified as a pseudogene. The CDR3 covers 13 residues.

A few counts support this clonotype. This rearrangement joins TRBV12-3 or TRBV12-4 to TRBJ1-1, with 11 nucleotides matching TRBD1. The CDR3 extends over 12 amino acids. V lost 5 bases, J lost 10 bases, and 3 bases stayed unmatched. Here the CDR3 DNA reads TGTGCCAGCAGTGGACAGGGGGCGGCAGCTTTCTTT. This codes for CASSGQGAAAFF.

V is TRBV7-6 and J is TRBJ2-5, with D perhaps TRBD2 (7 bases). Trimming stripped 3 bases from V and 2 bases from J, with 22 bases between. The CDR3 totals 18 residues. The germline V gene has CDR1 SGHVS and CDR2 FNYEAQ. CDR3: CASSFGPHRGATQETQYF. DNA of the CDR3: TGTGCCAGCAGCTTCGGGCCCCACCGGGGGGCCACTCAAGAGACCCAGTACTTC.

This clonotype was picked up many times. The chain is built from TRBV29-1 and TRBJ2-3; 13 bases fit TRBD2. The trim removed 3 bases at V and 3 bases at J, leaving 3 bases unmatched. Germline V CDR1 and CDR2: SQVTM, ANQGSEA. CDR3 size: 15 residues. The CDR3 DNA reads as TGCAGCGTTGAGGGACTAGCGGGAAAGACAGATACGCAGTATTTT. Translating gives CSVEGLAGKTDTQYF.

This clonotype was seen a few times. V is TRBV27 and J is TRBJ2-1; no clear D. This CDR3 is built from 15 residues. Trimming cost V 8 bases and J 1 base, with 15 bases left between them. Germline V gives CDR1 MNHEY, CDR2 SMNVEV (reference sequence). The CDR3 DNA is TGTGCCAGCCCCTCGCAGAGCCGGTCCTACAATGAGCAGTTCTTC. Translating gives CASPSQSRSYNEQFF.

The V and J genes are TRBV5-5 and TRBJ2-2; tentatively, D is TRBD2 (6 bases). CDR1 and CDR2 (germline): SGHKS, YYEKEE (reference sequence). The CDR3 covers 14 residues. Trimming shortened V by 6 bases and J by 7 bases, and 16 bases separated the two germline ends. This chain's CDR3 is CASTPGLFSGELFF. The CDR3 bases are TGTGCCAGCACCCCGGGACTCTTCAGCGGGGAGCTGTTTTTT.